These T cell receptor beta chains were read from a single sample in a study of T cells in Graves' hyperthyroidism and ophthalmopathy. MiXCR, run by TCRdb on the multiplex PCR reads, gives a single entry per CDR3 protein. The sample has about 640,000 distinct CDR3 sequences, approximately 15% seen once. The specimen was blood. The receptors come from a woman between 45 and 60 years old with Graves' ophthalmopathy. Each CDR3 is given with its conserved first and last residue. The order of the fields is clone size, J gene, D gene, V gene, CDR3 length, CDR3 DNA, CDR3 protein. D genes are given only for firm matches. Clone size is given for some rows only: seen once, a few or many times, or a class if the clone is expanded.

>.|TRBJ1-5|.|TRBV6-2/TRBV6-3|16
TGTGCCAGCAGTCCTCAACTATATTATAGCAATCAGCCCCAGCATTTT
CASSPQLYYSNQPQHF
>many|TRBJ2-3|TRBD1|TRBV7-9|17
TGTGCCAGCAGCTTGTTGGTCCGGCAGGGGGCCCAAGATACGCAGTATTTT
CASSLLVRQGAQDTQYF
>.|TRBJ2-2|TRBD1|TRBV15|17
TGTGCCACCAGCAGTGGCGGACAGGGTATAGGGACCGGGGAGCTGTTTTTT
CATSSGGQGIGTGELFF
>.|TRBJ2-1|TRBD2|TRBV4-3|15
TGCGCCAGCAGCCGTACGTTGGGACTAGCCAATGAGCAGTTCTTC
CASSRTLGLANEQFF
>.|TRBJ2-1|TRBD2|TRBV19|16
TGTGCCAGTAGTATTGTAGCGGGAGATCCATACAATGAGCAGTTCTTC
CASSIVAGDPYNEQFF
>.|TRBJ2-7|.|TRBV28|15
TGTGCCAGCAGGCTCAGGGTTGTCGTTGGCTACGAGCAGTACTTC
CASRLRVVVGYEQYF
>.|TRBJ2-1|TRBD1|TRBV29-1|14
TGCAGCGTTGCCGTGGGACAGATCTACAATGAGCAGTTCTTC
CSVAVGQIYNEQFF
>.|TRBJ1-6|.|TRBV6-2/TRBV6-3|14
TGTGCCACCCAAGAAAAGGGGTATAATTCACCCCTCCACTTT
CATQEKGYNSPLHF
>.|TRBJ1-6|.|TRBV20-1|13
TGCAGTGCCCCCGTTGGGTTCGATTCACCCCTCCACTTT
CSAPVGFDSPLHF
>many|TRBJ2-7|.|TRBV28|12
TGTGCCAGCAGTTTCTTTGGGTACGAGCAGTACTTC
CASSFFGYEQYF
>many|TRBJ2-5|TRBD1|TRBV2|14
TGTGCCAGCAGTGGGACAGGGGGTGAGGAGACCCAGTACTTC
CASSGTGGEETQYF
>many|TRBJ2-5|.|TRBV28|14
TGTGCCAGCAGTTCAGGTGGGGCCAGGGAGACCCAGTACTTC
CASSSGGARETQYF
>many|TRBJ2-3|TRBD1|TRBV27|13
TGTACCGCAGGGGGCGACGGAACAGATACGCAGTATTTT
CTAGGDGTDTQYF
>many|TRBJ2-7|TRBD2|TRBV6-2/TRBV6-3|15
TGTGCCAGCACGCATACTAGCGGGAGACCCTACGAGCAGTACTTC
CASTHTSGRPYEQYF
>many|TRBJ1-5|.|TRBV6-5|13
TGTGCCAGCAGTTATGATCAAAATCAGCCCCAGCATTTT
CASSYDQNQPQHF
>.|TRBJ2-7|TRBD1|TRBV18|17
TGTGCCAGCTCACTCATCGGTAGGGGGACAGCCGACTACGAGCAGTACTTC
CASSLIGRGTADYEQYF
>many|TRBJ2-3|TRBD2|TRBV27|16
TGTGCCAGCAGTTTAACGGCTAGCGGAGACACAGATACGCAGTATTTT
CASSLTASGDTDTQYF
>few|TRBJ2-4|.|TRBV7-8|15
TGTGCCAGCAGCCCCGGGACCGTGAGCAAAAACATTCAGTACTTC
CASSPGTVSKNIQYF
>.|TRBJ2-7|TRBD1|TRBV29-1|14
TGCAGCGTTGCGGGGACAGGGGGCATGTACGAGCAGTACTTC
CSVAGTGGMYEQYF
>many|TRBJ2-1|.|TRBV7-2|17
TGTGCCAGCAGCTTAGCGCCTGGGGGGCGCATCAACAATGAGCAGTTCTTC
CASSLAPGGRINNEQFF
>.|TRBJ1-1|TRBD1|TRBV19|16
TGTGCCAGTAGTATAACCCACGGGACAGGGAACACTGAAGCTTTCTTT
CASSITHGTGNTEAFF
>.|TRBJ2-7|.|TRBV5-6|12
TGTGCCAGCAGCTTGGCCGGGGTGGTGCAGTACTTC
CASSLAGVVQYF
>few|TRBJ2-1|TRBD2|TRBV5-6|17
TGTGCCAGCAGCCCAGTAAGAGGACTAGCGATCGGAAATGAGCAGTTCTTC
CASSPVRGLAIGNEQFF
>many|TRBJ2-5|.|TRBV5-1|13
TGCGCCAGCAGCTTGGGAGGGGATGAGACCCAGTACTTC
CASSLGGDETQYF
>many|TRBJ2-1|TRBD2|TRBV7-3|15
TGTGCTAGCAGCTTAGGTCTAGCGGGAGTCAATGAGCAGTTCTTC
CASSLGLAGVNEQFF
>.|TRBJ2-3|TRBD1|TRBV9|16
TGTGCCAGCAGCACCCGACAGGGACCCCCCACAGAAACGCAGTATTTT
CASSTRQGPPTETQYF